Presented here are 16 T cell receptor beta chains from one specimen sequenced in a study of cytotoxic CD8 clonotypes in ibrutinib-treated CLL. Data came from immunoSEQ multiplex PCR; TCRdb stores just in-frame clones and leaves some out. The table records almost 250,000 clones, under 75% of them present only once. Sequenced here: PBMCs, sampled after 24 months of ibrutinib treatment. These receptors were taken from a human donor with chronic lymphocytic leukemia.

This chain uses TRBV5-1 with TRBJ2-1, with 7 bases identical to TRBD1. The length of the CDR3 is 14 residues. Per the germline V gene, CDR1 is SGHRS and CDR2 is YFSETQ. V gave up 7 bases and J gave up 0 bases; unmatched junction bases: 4. CDR3 region: CASLRGPSYNEQFF. DNA of the CDR3: TGCGCCAGCCTTAGGGGGCCCTCCTACAATGAGCAGTTCTTC. Variable domain in full (rest from reference TRBV5-1 and TRBJ2-1): KAGVTQTPRYLIKTRGQQVTLSCSPISGHRSVSWYQQTPGQGLQFLFEYFSETQRNKGNFPGRFSGRQFSNSRSEMNVSTLELGDSALYLCASLRGPSYNEQFFGPGTRLTVL.

The CDR3 DNA reads as TGTGCCAGCAGTTACTCACGGACAGGGGGCTACGAGCAGTACTTC. Residues: CASSYSRTGGYEQYF. This chain links TRBV6-5 with TRBJ2-7; 10 nucleotides line up with TRBD1. Germline CDR1 and CDR2: MNHEY and SVGAGI. Germline trimming cut 0 bases from V and 3 bases from J; bases unmatched to any gene: 2. The CDR3 covers 15 residues.

This clone has only one observation. V and J are TRBV4-1 and TRBJ1-5; D is possibly TRBD1 (5 bases). The germline CDR1 and CDR2 sequences are MGHRA and YSYEKL. The CDR3 has 17 amino acids. Trimming removed 1 base from V and 0 bases from J, with 13 bases in between. CDR3 nucleotides: TGCGCCAGCAGCCAAGGTTTCGGGGGGAATAGCAATCAGCCCCAGCATTTT. Translated, it gives CASSQGFGGNSNQPQHF.

This chain joins TRBV5-6 and TRBJ2-1; weak D call: TRBD1 (6 bases). The CDR3 consists of 15 residues. The V gene's germline CDR1 is SGHDT and CDR2 YYEEEE. The V end lost 3 bases, the J end lost 5 bases, and 15 bases lay between the germline ends. The CDR3, as DNA: TGTGCCAGCAGCTCCCGGACAGCCAAAAACAATGAGCAGTTCTTC. Residues: CASSSRTAKNNEQFF.

The count of this clone is one. The rearrangement links TRBV7-8 to TRBJ1-4; 10 bases are a match to TRBD1. Germline values: CDR1 SGHVS, CDR2 FQNEAQ. This CDR3 comprises 16 residues. The V and J ends lost 2 bases and 7 bases, in that order; junction bases with no gene match: 7. The CDR3 protein is CASSLRQTGGGEKLFF. CDR3 nucleotide sequence: TGTGCCAGCAGCTTACGACAGACAGGGGGCGGTGAAAAACTGTTTTTT. The full variable domain, rest sourced from reference TRBV7-8 and TRBJ1-4, is GAGVSQSPRYKVAKRGQDVALRCDPISGHVSLFWYQQALGQGPEFLTYFQNEAQLDKSGLPSDRFFAERPEGSVSTLKIQRTQQEDSAVYLCASSLRQTGGGEKLFFGSGTQLSVL.

The chain is built from TRBV11-2 and TRBJ2-3; D is ambiguous. Germline CDR1 reads SGHAT; CDR2 reads FQNNGV. Trimming stripped 4 bases from V and 3 bases from J, with 11 bases between. CDR3 length equals 14 residues. The CDR3 is CASSSSARTDTQYF. The CDR3 DNA follows: TGTGCCAGCAGCTCATCGGCGAGAACAGATACGCAGTATTTT.

The gene calls are TRBV11-2 and TRBJ1-1, with 7 bases identical to TRBD1. V shed 1 base, J shed 0 bases, and the junction held 8 bases outside the gene matches. There are 17 residues in the CDR3. CDR1 and CDR2 from the germline V gene are SGHAT and FQNNGV. CDR3 residues: CASSLVRDSQMNTEAFF. CDR3 bases: TGTGCCAGCAGCTTAGTACGGGACAGTCAAATGAACACTGAAGCTTTCTTT. The full variable domain, its missing parts supplied by reference TRBV11-2 and TRBJ1-1, is EAGVAQSPRYKIIEKRQSVAFWCNPISGHATLYWYQQILGQGPKLLIQFQNNGVVDDSQLPKDRFSAERLKGVDSTLKIQPAKLEDSAVYLCASSLVRDSQMNTEAFFGQGTRLTVV.

This sequence joins TRBV11-3 and TRBJ2-1; weak D call: TRBD2 (6 bases). CDR3 size: 15 residues. V lost 4 bases and J lost 8, with 18 bases in between. The germline V gene has CDR1 SGHNT and CDR2 YENEEA. CDR3 in amino acids: CASSSYGAGSHEQFF. The CDR3 DNA is TGTGCCAGCAGCTCCTATGGGGCGGGATCTCATGAGCAGTTCTTC.

V gene TRBV4-2 combines with J gene TRBJ1-5; D gene unclear. This CDR3 contains 15 residues. V was pared by 3 bases and J by 1 base, with 10 bases between. The V gene's germline CDR1 is LGHNA and CDR2 YNFKEQ. The CDR3 region is CASSQAQWSNQPQHF. The CDR3 DNA reads as TGTGCCAGCAGCCAGGCCCAATGGAGCAATCAGCCCCAGCATTTT.

The V call is TRBV28, the J call TRBJ2-7; TRBD1 matches at 9 bases. In germline, CDR1 is MDHEN, CDR2 SYDVKM. CDR3 length: 14 amino acids. J lost 2 bases, V lost 10 bases, and 9 bases had no gene match. The CDR3 DNA follows: TGTGCCATCGACAGGGGGTCCGTGCCCTACGAGCAGTACTTC. It is translated as CAIDRGSVPYEQYF. The whole variable domain, filled in from reference TRBV28 and TRBJ2-7, reads DVKVTQSSRYLVKRTGEKVFLECVQDMDHENMFWYRQDPGLGLRLIYFSYDVKMKEKGDIPEGYSVSREKKERFSLILESASTNQTSMYLCAIDRGSVPYEQYFGPGTRLTVT.

This clone was seen once. This chain uses TRBV10-3 with TRBJ2-3, with D hard to call. Germline CDR1 and CDR2: ENHRY and SYGVKD. With 6 bases removed from V and 2 bases from J, the gap between germline ends came to 9 bases. The CDR3 has 13 amino acids. The CDR3 protein is CAISESYTDTQYF. The CDR3 DNA reads TGTGCCATCAGCGAATCATACACAGATACGCAGTATTTT.

This clone was picked up a small number of times. This rearrangement joins TRBV28 to TRBJ2-7, with 11 bases fitting TRBD2. This CDR3 comprises 14 residues. Germline loops: CDR1 MDHEN, CDR2 SYDVKM. V shed 6 bases, J shed 2 bases, and the junction held 3 bases outside the gene matches. The CDR3 is CASSILAGAYEQYF. In DNA, the CDR3 is TGTGCCAGCAGCATACTAGCGGGAGCCTACGAGCAGTACTTC.

This chain links TRBV15 with TRBJ2-2, with 7 bases lining up with TRBD1. Germline trimming cut 8 bases from V and 7 bases from J; bases unmatched to any gene: 10. The germline gives CDR1 LNHNV, CDR2 YYDKDF (reference sequence). CDR3 length: 14 residues. DNA for the CDR3: TGTGCCACCTCGCAACAGGGGTCAAACGGGGAGCTGTTTTTT. Its translation: CATSQQGSNGELFF.

This clone was observed a few times. V and J are TRBV19 and TRBJ2-7, with 10 bases identical to TRBD1. CDR1 and CDR2 from the germline V gene are LNHDA and SQIVND (reference sequence). There are 14 residues in the CDR3. J was trimmed by 2 bases and V by 9 bases; bases with no gene match: 7. CDR3 amino acids: CASQLGTGAYEQYF. CDR3 nucleotides: TGTGCCAGCCAACTGGGGACAGGGGCCTACGAGCAGTACTTC.

V gene TRBV18 combines with J gene TRBJ2-2; the D gene is possibly TRBD2 (5 bases). Looked up from germline, CDR1 is KGHSH and CDR2 is LQKENI. V lost 6 bases to trimming and J lost 0 bases, with 17 bases between them. The CDR3 consists of 17 residues. The CDR3 coding sequence is TGTGCCAGCTCCAAAAAAAGCGGATTTTCGAACACCGGGGAGCTGTTTTTT. This codes for CASSKKSGFSNTGELFF.

Only a few counts were recorded for this clone. J is TRBJ2-5 and V is TRBV18; 8 bases line up with TRBD1. The J segment lost 5 bases and the V segment lost 1 base, leaving 6 bases of the junction unmatched. Germline loops: CDR1 KGHSH, CDR2 LQKENI. The CDR3 loop spans 15 amino acids. The CDR3 DNA sequence: TGTGCCAGCTCACCACAGGACAGGGTAGGGGAGACCCAGTACTTC. Translated: CASSPQDRVGETQYF.